These 20 T cell receptor beta chains originate from one sample sequenced in a study of cytomegalovirus exposure and HLA in healthy donors. The primer mix had 60 Vbeta and 13 Jbeta primers. Some clones are missing from TCRdb's copy, which holds only in-frame ones; the method was immunoSEQ multiplex PCR. Of about 110,000 clones in the sample, about 80% were seen once. The sequenced material came from PBMCs. The receptors shown here come from a woman between 50 and 59 years old in good health and CMV-seropositive.

The chain combines TRBV19 with TRBJ2-2; TRBD2 is a possible D gene (6 bases). The ends were cut back, 5 bases at V and 3 bases at J, with 16 bases in the middle. The CDR3 is 16 amino acids. Per the germline V gene, CDR1 is LNHDA and CDR2 is SQIVND (reference sequence). This CDR3 is CASSARRGRYTGELFF. CDR3 DNA: TGTGCCAGTAGTGCCCGGAGGGGCAGATACACCGGGGAGCTGTTTTTT.

The rearrangement uses TRBV29-1 and TRBJ2-1; TRBD2 agrees at 10 bases. The germline V gene encodes CDR1 SQVTM and CDR2 ANQGSEA. Trimming took 6 bases from V and 3 from J; bases not matched to a gene: 5. The CDR3 is 14 residues long. This CDR3 reads CSVRTSGLYNEQFF. As DNA, the CDR3 is TGCAGCGTGCGGACTAGCGGACTCTACAATGAGCAGTTCTTC.

The chain recombines TRBV11-2 with TRBJ2-3; 14 bases map to TRBD2. There are 16 residues in the CDR3. CDR1 SGHAT and CDR2 FQNNGV come from the germline V gene. With V trimmed by 5 bases and J by 4 bases, 5 bases remained unmatched. The CDR3 nucleotides read TGTGCCAGCAGCACCGGGACTAGCGGGAGCCCAGATACGCAGTATTTT. It translates to CASSTGTSGSPDTQYF.

This clone has a single count. The chain combines TRBV6-4 with TRBJ1-1, with D perhaps matching TRBD1 (6 bases). This CDR3 spans 15 amino acids. Germline lookup yields CDR1 MRHNA and CDR2 SNTAGT. Trimming left V 2 bases short and J 7 bases short, with 17 bases between. The CDR3 bases are TGTGCCAGCAGTGACCAAAAACAGGGATCGGATGAAGCTTTCTTT. It codes for CASSDQKQGSDEAFF.

This clone appeared a single time. The J gene is TRBJ2-5, the V gene TRBV7-6, with a possible D match to TRBD1 (6 bases). With the DNA end fitting TRBJ2-7 better, the J assignment may be wrong. CDR3 length equals 14 residues. Germline V gives CDR1 SGHVS, CDR2 FNYEAQ. The CDR3 loop is CASSLGDTSFEQYF. The CDR3 region has the DNA TGTGCCAGCAGTCTAGGGGACACCTCTTTCGAGCAGTACTTC.

The V call is TRBV10-3, the J call TRBJ2-5, with 9 positions matching TRBD2. V gave up 2 bases and J gave up 4 bases; unmatched junction bases: 5. Germline CDR1 reads ENHRY; CDR2 reads SYGVKD. The CDR3 sequence is 15 residues long. CDR3 sequence reads: CAISEAGGPAETQYF. Here the CDR3 DNA reads TGTGCCATCAGTGAGGCGGGGGGGCCCGCAGAGACCCAGTACTTC.

This clone has a handful of counts. V gene TRBV5-6 combines with J gene TRBJ1-1; possible D gene TRBD1, 6 bases. Germline CDR1 SGHDT, CDR2 YYEEEE. Trimming stripped 0 bases from V and 4 bases from J, with 13 bases between. This CDR3 spans 15 amino acids. The CDR3 DNA reads as TGTGCCAGCAGCTTGGTAGGACAGATGGGCACTGAAGCTTTCTTT. Residues: CASSLVGQMGTEAFF.

The rearrangement uses TRBV5-6 and TRBJ2-7; tentative D call: TRBD1 (6 bases). V lost 3 bases and J 0 bases, leaving 10 bases between the germline ends. The CDR3 spans 14 residues. Germline values: CDR1 SGHDT, CDR2 YYEEEE. CDR3 nucleotides: TGTGCCAGCAGCTGGGGGCTTCCCTCCTACGAGCAGTACTTC. The encoded protein is CASSWGLPSYEQYF.

The chain links TRBV9 to TRBJ2-2, with 7 nucleotides matching TRBD2. Germline-derived CDR1 and CDR2 are SGDLS and YYNGEE. The CDR3 has 14 residues. Trimming at V came to 6 bases and at J to 4 bases, leaving 6 bases not matched to a gene. DNA of the CDR3: TGTGCCAGCAACCAACGGGGGGTCACCGGGGAGCTGTTTTTT. As protein: CASNQRGVTGELFF.

This clone appeared once. The chain uses TRBV7-9 and TRBJ1-2; D is undetermined. The germline V and J ends were trimmed by 1 base and 0 bases, with 9 bases remaining between them. CDR3 length: 15 amino acids. In germline, CDR1 is SEHNR, CDR2 FQNEAQ (reference sequence). CDR3 region: CASSLDRGANYGYTF. The CDR3 DNA sequence: TGTGCCAGCAGCTTAGATCGGGGTGCTAACTATGGCTACACCTTC. Combining the CDR3 with reference TRBV7-9 and TRBJ1-2 gives the whole variable domain DTGVSQNPRHKITKRGQNVTFRCDPISEHNRLYWYRQTLGQGPEFLTYFQNEAQLEKSRLLSDRFSAERPKGSFSTLEIQRTEQGDSAMYLCASSLDRGANYGYTFGSGTRLTVV.

The chain employs TRBV19 and TRBJ1-5, with a tentative D call TRBD1 (5 bases). The CDR3 is made up of 16 amino acids. Germline assignment: CDR1 LNHDA and CDR2 SQIVND (reference sequence). V lost 7 bases, J lost 1 base, and 17 bases lay in between. CDR3 coding DNA: TGTGCCAGTATCCCCACATGGGGGGGGAGCAATCAGCCCCAGCATTTT. This translates into CASIPTWGGSNQPQHF.

This chain connects TRBV19 to TRBJ1-2; tentative D call: TRBD1 (5 bases). The germline CDR1 and CDR2 sequences are LNHDA and SQIVND (reference sequence). The V end lost 5 bases, the J end lost 7 bases, and 11 bases lay between the germline ends. The CDR3 is made up of 12 amino acids. The CDR3 sequence: CASSWGLSGYTF. CDR3 DNA sequence: TGTGCCAGTAGTTGGGGCTTGAGTGGCTACACCTTC.

The chain combines TRBV25-1 with TRBJ1-5; D is possibly TRBD1 (6 bases). The V and J ends lost 3 bases and 1 base respectively, with 16 bases between them. CDR3 length equals 17 residues. Germline CDR1 MGHDK, CDR2 SYGVNS. CDR3 residues: CASSESTGKESNQPQHF. In nucleotides, the CDR3 is TGTGCCAGCAGTGAGTCTACAGGGAAGGAAAGCAATCAGCCCCAGCATTTT.

V is TRBV9 and J is TRBJ1-5, with D perhaps TRBD1 (6 bases). Germline CDR1 reads SGDLS; CDR2 reads YYNGEE. CDR3 length equals 14 residues. V was pared by 4 bases and J by 7 bases, with 15 bases between. CDR3 bases: TGTGCCAGCAGCTCCCCGACAGGTATACAGCCCCAGCATTTT. Its protein is CASSSPTGIQPQHF.

The chain carries TRBV6-5 and TRBJ2-2; TRBD2 might be the D (6 bases). The V gene lost 4 bases and the J gene lost 5 bases, with 14 bases spanning the gap. Germline V gene sequence: CDR1 MNHEY, CDR2 SVGAGI. The CDR3 is 15 residues long. The CDR3 sequence: CASSSERRGTGELFF. The CDR3 DNA is TGTGCCAGCAGTTCCGAACGGAGGGGTACCGGGGAGCTGTTTTTT.

About this clone: Its ends do not fully match the called genes, so a read error is possible. The chain is built from TRBV7-9 and TRBJ2-3; D is perhaps TRBD2 (6 bases). This CDR3 is 15 amino acids long. Germline V gene sequence: CDR1 SEHNR, CDR2 FQNEAQ (reference sequence). This CDR3 is CSSSLTSGGSDTQYF. The CDR3, as DNA: TGTTCCAGCAGCTTAACCTCTGGGGGGTCAGATACGCAGTATTTT.

V and J are TRBV5-6 and TRBJ2-3; 8 nucleotides line up with TRBD1. The CDR3 totals 15 residues. Germline CDR1 is SGHDT and CDR2 is YYEEEE. The V and J ends lost 2 bases and 2 bases, in that order; junction bases with no gene match: 4. The CDR3 DNA reads TGTGCCAGCAGCTTTGGGACAGGAGACACAGATACGCAGTATTTT. Translated, it gives CASSFGTGDTDTQYF.

This clone was detected only once. The V call is TRBV9, the J call TRBJ2-1, with D possibly matching TRBD2 (6 bases). The germline V gene encodes CDR1 SGDLS and CDR2 YYNGEE. V lost 3 bases, J lost 8 bases, and 15 bases lay in between. This CDR3 has 14 residues. This CDR3 is CASSGRDSGHEQFF. CDR3 bases: TGTGCCAGCAGCGGCCGGGACTCCGGGCATGAGCAGTTCTTC. Looking up the rest from reference TRBV9 and TRBJ2-1 gives the full variable domain: DSGVTQTPKHLITATGQRVTLRCSPRSGDLSVYWYQQSLDQGLQFLIQYYNGEERAKGNILERFSAQQFPDLHSELNLSSLELGDSALYFCASSGRDSGHEQFFGPGTRLTVL.

This sequence joins TRBV6-4 and TRBJ1-5, with 8 nucleotides matching TRBD1. V was pared by 7 bases and J by 5 bases, with 7 bases of the junction left unmatched. CDR3 length: 14 amino acids. Germline lookup yields CDR1 MRHNA and CDR2 SNTAGT. The CDR3 nucleotides read TGTGCCAGCACCAGACAGGGGACAGATCAGCCCCAGCATTTT. Amino acids: CASTRQGTDQPQHF.

The chain uses TRBV5-1 and TRBJ2-3; D perhaps matches TRBD2 (6 bases). The CDR3 is 16 amino acids. Trimming took 4 bases from V and 0 from J, leaving 15 bases between them. Germline lookup yields CDR1 SGHRS and CDR2 YFSETQ. The CDR3: CASSVLSGVSTDTQYF. CDR3 coding DNA: TGCGCCAGCAGCGTTCTATCGGGGGTTAGCACAGATACGCAGTATTTT.